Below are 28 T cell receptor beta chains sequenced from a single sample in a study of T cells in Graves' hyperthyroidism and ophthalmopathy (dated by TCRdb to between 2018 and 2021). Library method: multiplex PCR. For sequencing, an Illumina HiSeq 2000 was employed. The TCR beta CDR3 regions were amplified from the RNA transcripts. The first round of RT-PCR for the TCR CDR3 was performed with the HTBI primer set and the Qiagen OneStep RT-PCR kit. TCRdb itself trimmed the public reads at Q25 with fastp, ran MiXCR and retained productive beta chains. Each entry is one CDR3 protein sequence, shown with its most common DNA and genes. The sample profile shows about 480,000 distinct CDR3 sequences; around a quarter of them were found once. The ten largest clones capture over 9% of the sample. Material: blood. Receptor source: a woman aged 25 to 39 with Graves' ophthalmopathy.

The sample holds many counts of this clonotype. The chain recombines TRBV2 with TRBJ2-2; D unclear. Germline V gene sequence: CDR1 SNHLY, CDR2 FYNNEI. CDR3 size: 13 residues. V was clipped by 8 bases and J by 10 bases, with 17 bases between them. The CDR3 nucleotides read TGTGCCAGCCACGGAGAGACGAATGTGGAGCTGTTTTTT. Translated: CASHGETNVELFF.

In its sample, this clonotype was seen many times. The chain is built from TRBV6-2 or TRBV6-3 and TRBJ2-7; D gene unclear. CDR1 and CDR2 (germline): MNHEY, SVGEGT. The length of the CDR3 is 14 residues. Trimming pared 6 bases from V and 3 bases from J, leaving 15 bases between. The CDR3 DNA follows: TGTGCCAGCAGACGTCCGGGCGTTAGCTACGAGCAGTACTTC. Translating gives CASRRPGVSYEQYF.

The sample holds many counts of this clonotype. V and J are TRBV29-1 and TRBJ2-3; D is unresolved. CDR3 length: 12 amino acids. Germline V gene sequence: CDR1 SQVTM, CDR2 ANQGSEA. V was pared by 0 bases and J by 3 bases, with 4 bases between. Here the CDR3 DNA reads TGCAGCGTTGAAGAATTAACAGATACGCAGTATTTT. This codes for CSVEELTDTQYF.

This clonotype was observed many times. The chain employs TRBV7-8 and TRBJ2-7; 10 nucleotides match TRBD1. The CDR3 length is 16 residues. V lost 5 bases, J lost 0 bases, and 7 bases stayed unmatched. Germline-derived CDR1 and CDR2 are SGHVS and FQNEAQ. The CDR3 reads CASSLQRTGGSYEQYF. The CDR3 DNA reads TGTGCCAGCAGCCTTCAAAGGACAGGGGGCTCCTACGAGCAGTACTTC.

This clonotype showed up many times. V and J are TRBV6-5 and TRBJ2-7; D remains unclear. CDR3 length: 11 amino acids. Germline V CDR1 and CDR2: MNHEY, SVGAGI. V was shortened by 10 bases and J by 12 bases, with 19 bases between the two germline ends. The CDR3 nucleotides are TGTGCCACTTGGCAACAAAGGGAAAGGTACTTC. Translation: CATWQQRERYF.

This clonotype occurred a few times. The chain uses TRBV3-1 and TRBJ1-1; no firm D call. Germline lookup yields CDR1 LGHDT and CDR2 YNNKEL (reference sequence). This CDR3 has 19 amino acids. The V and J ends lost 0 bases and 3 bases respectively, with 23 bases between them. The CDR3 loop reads CASSQDGVFSRGLYTEAFF. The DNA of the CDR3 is TGTGCCAGCAGCCAAGACGGGGTTTTTTCACGAGGACTCTACACTGAAGCTTTCTTT. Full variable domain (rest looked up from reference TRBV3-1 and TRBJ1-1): DTAVSQTPKYLVTQMGNDKSIKCEQNLGHDTMYWYKQDSKKFLKIMFSYNNKELIINETVPNRFSPKSPDKAHLNLHINSLELGDSAVYFCASSQDGVFSRGLYTEAFFGQGTRLTVV.

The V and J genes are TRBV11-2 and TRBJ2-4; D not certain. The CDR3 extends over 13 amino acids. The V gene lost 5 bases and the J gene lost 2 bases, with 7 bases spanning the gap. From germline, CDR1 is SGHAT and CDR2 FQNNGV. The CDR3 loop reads CASSLDPKNIQYF. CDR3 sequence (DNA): TGTGCCAGCAGCCTGGATCCCAAAAACATTCAGTACTTC.

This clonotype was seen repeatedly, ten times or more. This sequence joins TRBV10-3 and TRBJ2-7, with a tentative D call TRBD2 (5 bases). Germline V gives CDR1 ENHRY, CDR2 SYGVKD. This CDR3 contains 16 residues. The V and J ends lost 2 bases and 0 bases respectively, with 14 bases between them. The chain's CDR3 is CAISEPRLASSYEQYF. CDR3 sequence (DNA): TGTGCCATCAGTGAGCCTCGTCTAGCCAGCTCCTACGAGCAGTACTTC.

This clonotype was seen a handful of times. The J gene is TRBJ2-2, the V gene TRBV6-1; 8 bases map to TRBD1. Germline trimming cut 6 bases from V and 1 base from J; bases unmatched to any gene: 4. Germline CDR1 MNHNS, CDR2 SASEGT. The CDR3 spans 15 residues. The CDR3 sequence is CASSRGPVNTGELFF. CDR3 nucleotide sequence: TGTGCCAGCAGCAGGGGGCCGGTGAACACCGGGGAGCTGTTTTTT.

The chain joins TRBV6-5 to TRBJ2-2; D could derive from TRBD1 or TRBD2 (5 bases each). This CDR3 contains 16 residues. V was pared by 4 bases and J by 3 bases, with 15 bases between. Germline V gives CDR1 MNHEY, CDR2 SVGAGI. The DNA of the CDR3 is TGTGCCAGCAGTTTAGCTTCCGGGGCCTACACCGGGGAGCTGTTTTTT. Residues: CASSLASGAYTGELFF.

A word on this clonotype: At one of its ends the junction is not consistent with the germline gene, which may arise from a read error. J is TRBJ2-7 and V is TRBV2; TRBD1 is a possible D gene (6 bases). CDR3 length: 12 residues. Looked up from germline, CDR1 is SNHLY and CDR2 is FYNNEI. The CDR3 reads CASKGDGGEEYF. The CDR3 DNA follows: TGTGCCAGCAAAGGTGATGGGGGCGAGGAGTACTTC.

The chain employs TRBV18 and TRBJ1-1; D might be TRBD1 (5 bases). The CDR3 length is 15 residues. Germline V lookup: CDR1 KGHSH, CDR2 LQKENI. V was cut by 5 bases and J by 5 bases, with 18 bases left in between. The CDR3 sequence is CASSASGTVGTEAFF. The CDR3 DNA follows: TGTGCCAGCTCAGCCTCTGGGACTGTGGGGACTGAAGCTTTCTTT. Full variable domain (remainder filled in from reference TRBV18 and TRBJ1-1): NAGVMQNPRHLVRRRGQEARLRCSPMKGHSHVYWYRQLPEEGLKFMVYLQKENIIDESGMPKERFSAEFPKEGPSILRIQQVVRGDSAAYFCASSASGTVGTEAFFGQGTRLTVV.

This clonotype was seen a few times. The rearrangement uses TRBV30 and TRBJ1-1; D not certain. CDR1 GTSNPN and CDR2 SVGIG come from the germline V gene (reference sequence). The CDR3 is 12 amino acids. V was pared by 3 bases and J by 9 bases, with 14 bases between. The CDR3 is CAWSGPSRKAFF. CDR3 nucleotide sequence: TGTGCCTGGAGCGGCCCCAGTAGGAAAGCTTTCTTT.

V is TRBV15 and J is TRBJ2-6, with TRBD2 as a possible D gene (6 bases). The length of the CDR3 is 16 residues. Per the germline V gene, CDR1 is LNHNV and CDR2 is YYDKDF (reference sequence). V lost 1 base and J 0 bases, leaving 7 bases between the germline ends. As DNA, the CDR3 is TGTGCCACCAGCAGAGTGGAGGGCTCTGGGGCCAACGTCCTGACTTTC. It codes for CATSRVEGSGANVLTF.

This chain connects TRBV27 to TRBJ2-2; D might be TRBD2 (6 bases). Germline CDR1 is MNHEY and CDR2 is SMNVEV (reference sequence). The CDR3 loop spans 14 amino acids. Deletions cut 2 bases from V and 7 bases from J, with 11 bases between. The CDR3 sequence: CASSLGGKVGELFF. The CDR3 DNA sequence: TGTGCCAGCAGTTTAGGGGGGAAGGTCGGGGAGCTGTTTTTT.

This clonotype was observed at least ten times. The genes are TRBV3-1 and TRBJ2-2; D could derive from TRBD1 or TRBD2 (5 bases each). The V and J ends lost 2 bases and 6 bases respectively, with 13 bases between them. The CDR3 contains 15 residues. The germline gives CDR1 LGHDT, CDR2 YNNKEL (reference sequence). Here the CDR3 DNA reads TGTGCCAGCAGCCAATCTGGGGGTTTCTCCGGGGAGCTGTTTTTT. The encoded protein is CASSQSGGFSGELFF.

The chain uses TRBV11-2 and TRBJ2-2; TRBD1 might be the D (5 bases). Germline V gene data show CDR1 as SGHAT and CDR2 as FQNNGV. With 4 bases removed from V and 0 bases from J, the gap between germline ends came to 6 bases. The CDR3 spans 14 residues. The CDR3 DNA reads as TGTGCCAGCAGCTGGGGCTCGAACACCGGGGAGCTGTTTTTT. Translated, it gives CASSWGSNTGELFF.

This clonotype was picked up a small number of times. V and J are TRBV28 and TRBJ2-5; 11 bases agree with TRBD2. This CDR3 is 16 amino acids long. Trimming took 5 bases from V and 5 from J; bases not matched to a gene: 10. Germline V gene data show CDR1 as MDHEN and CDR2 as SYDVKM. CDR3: CASSRLSGRALETQYF. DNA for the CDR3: TGTGCCAGCAGTCGACTTAGCGGGAGGGCCTTGGAGACCCAGTACTTC.

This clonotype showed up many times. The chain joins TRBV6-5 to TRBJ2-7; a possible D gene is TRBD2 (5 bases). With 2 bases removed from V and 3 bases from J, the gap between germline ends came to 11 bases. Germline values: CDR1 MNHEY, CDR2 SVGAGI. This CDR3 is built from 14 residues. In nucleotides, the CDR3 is TGTGCCAGCAGTTACACCCGACGGGACTACGAGCAGTACTTC. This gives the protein CASSYTRRDYEQYF.

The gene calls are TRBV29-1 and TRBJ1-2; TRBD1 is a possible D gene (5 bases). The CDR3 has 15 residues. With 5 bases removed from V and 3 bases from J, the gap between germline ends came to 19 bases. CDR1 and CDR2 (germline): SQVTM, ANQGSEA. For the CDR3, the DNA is TGCAGCGTTAACGCCGGGGCAGGGAAGCACTATGGCTACACCTTC. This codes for CSVNAGAGKHYGYTF.

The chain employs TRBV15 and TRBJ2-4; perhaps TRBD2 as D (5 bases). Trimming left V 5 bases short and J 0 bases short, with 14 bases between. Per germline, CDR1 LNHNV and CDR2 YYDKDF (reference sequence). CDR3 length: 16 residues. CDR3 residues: CATSLLSGIAKNIQYF. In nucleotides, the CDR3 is TGTGCCACCAGCCTACTGAGCGGTATAGCCAAAAACATTCAGTACTTC.

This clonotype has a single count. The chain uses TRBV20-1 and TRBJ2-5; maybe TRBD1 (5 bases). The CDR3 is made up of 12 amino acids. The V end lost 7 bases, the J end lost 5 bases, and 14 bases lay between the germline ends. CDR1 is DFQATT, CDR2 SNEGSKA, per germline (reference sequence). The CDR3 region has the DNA TGCAGTGTGAAGACGACAGCTGAGACCCAGTACTTC. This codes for CSVKTTAETQYF.

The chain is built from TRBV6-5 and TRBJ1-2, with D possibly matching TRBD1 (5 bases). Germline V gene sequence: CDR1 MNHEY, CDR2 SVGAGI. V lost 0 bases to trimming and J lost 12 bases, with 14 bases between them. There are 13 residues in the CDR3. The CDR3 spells CASSYSIYGDHTF. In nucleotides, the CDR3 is TGTGCCAGCAGTTACTCGATATATGGGGACCACACCTTC.

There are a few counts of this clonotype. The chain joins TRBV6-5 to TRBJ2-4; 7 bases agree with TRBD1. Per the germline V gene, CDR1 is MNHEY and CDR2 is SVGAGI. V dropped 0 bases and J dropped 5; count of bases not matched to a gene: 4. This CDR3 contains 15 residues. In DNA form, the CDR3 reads TGTGCCAGCAGTTACTCGTGGGACAGTCAAAACATTCAGTACTTC. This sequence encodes CASSYSWDSQNIQYF.

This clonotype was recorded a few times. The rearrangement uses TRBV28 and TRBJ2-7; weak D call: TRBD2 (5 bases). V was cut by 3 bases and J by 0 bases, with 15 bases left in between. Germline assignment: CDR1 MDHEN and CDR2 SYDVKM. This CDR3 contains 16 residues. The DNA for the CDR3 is TGTGCCAGCAGTTTTCGGGGAGAGGTGAGCTCCTACGAGCAGTACTTC. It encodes CASSFRGEVSSYEQYF.

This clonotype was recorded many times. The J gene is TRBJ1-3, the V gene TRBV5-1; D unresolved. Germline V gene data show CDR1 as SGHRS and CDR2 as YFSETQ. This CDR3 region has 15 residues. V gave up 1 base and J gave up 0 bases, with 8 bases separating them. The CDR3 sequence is CASSLNGDSGNTIYF. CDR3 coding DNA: TGCGCCAGCAGCTTGAACGGCGACTCTGGAAACACCATATATTTT. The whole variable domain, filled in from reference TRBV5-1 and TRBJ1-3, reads KAGVTQTPRYLIKTRGQQVTLSCSPISGHRSVSWYQQTPGQGLQFLFEYFSETQRNKGNFPGRFSGRQFSNSRSEMNVSTLELGDSALYLCASSLNGDSGNTIYFGEGSWLTVV.

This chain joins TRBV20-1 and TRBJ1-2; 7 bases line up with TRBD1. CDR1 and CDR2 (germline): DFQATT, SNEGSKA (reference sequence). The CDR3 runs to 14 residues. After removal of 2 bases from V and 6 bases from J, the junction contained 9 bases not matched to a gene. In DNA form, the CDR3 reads TGCAGTGCTAGAATCCCCGGGACAGTGGATGGCTACACCTTC. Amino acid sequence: CSARIPGTVDGYTF.

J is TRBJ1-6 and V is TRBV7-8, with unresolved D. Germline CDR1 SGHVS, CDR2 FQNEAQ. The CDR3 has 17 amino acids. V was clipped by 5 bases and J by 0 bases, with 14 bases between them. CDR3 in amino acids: CASSHGSQSSYNSPLHF. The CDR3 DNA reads TGTGCCAGCAGCCACGGGTCTCAGAGCTCCTATAATTCACCCCTCCACTTT. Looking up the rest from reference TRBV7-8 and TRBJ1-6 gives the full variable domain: GAGVSQSPRYKVAKRGQDVALRCDPISGHVSLFWYQQALGQGPEFLTYFQNEAQLDKSGLPSDRFFAERPEGSVSTLKIQRTQQEDSAVYLCASSHGSQSSYNSPLHFGNGTRLTVT.